Detailed here is one T cell receptor beta chain. Its antigen is currently unknown. Method: immunoSEQ multiplex PCR; TCRdb's copy keeps in-frame clones and lacks some. This sample yields about 160,000 clones, of which around nine tenths are seen a single time; about 9.4% belongs to the top ten. These data belong to a study of cytomegalovirus exposure and HLA in healthy donors. Study observations and caveats: The study flagged roughly 160 TCR beta chains as cytomegalovirus-associated. Later, an analysis found that TCR clusters from the first cohort tended to co-occur in the 120 validation repertoires.

The clonotype originates from a young woman in good health and CMV-seropositive. Sequencing was performed on PBMCs.

CDR3 DNA: TGTGCCAGCAGCTTAGCGTTAAGTACCGGTGAAAAACTGTTTTTT. This gives the protein CASSLALSTGEKLFF. The rearrangement links TRBV7-2 to TRBJ1-4; D remains unclear. Trimming left V 0 bases short and J 7 bases short, with 12 bases between. CDR3 length: 15 residues. Germline lookup yields CDR1 SGHTA and CDR2 FQGNSA.